These T cell receptor beta chains were read from a single sample in a study of somatic mutations in cytotoxic T cells in rheumatoid arthritis. The method was immunoSEQ multiplex PCR; TCRdb's version includes in-frame clones alone and lacks a portion of them. Here the sample spans about 17,000 clones, less than 90% being singletons. Sequencing was done on a sample of CD8+ T cells sorted from blood. These receptors were obtained from an adult with rheumatoid arthritis. Both conserved end residues are trimmed from each CDR3. Clone size is stated in some rows and not others, as once, few, many or a class when expanded.

size: .
V: TRBV4-1
CDR3: ASSQRGLEAYEQY

size: .
V: TRBV19
CDR3: ASSIANREAF

size: .
V: TRBV2
CDR3: ASRPESRDTQY

size: .
V: TRBV19
CDR3: ASSIGVNTIY

size: .
V: TRBV6-1
CDR3: ASSTRTVEAF

size: .
V: TRBV5-1
CDR3: ASSVTRLAGGTDTQY

size: once
V: TRBV7-9
CDR3: ASPQSTDTQY

size: .
V: TRBV9
CDR3: ASSEFRGIDNSPLH

size: .
V: TRBV4-1
CDR3: ASSQDRQVYGYT

size: .
V: TRBV19
CDR3: ASSTYRGGETQY